Below, 18 T cell receptor beta chains from the same sample are listed, as sequenced in a study of CD8+ T cells in alopecia areata. Following RNA extraction, reverse transcription yielded cDNA that acted as the sequencing template. Sequencing was performed with immunoSEQ multiplex PCR; in TCRdb, only in-frame clones are kept and a portion is missing. This sample has roughly 150,000 clones, with about 60% found just once. The source material was CD4+ T cells sorted from blood, sampled at week 0. These receptors all stem from a human donor with alopecia areata.

This clone was seen a handful of times. V and J are TRBV29-1 and TRBJ2-1, with 7 bases identical to TRBD1. The germline CDR1 and CDR2 sequences are SQVTM and ANQGSEA. V shed 4 bases and J 3 bases; nucleotides not matched to a gene: 9. This CDR3 has 15 residues. Written as DNA, the CDR3 is TGCAGCGTTGCTACAGGGGCTAGGCGCTACAATGAGCAGTTCTTC. It specifies CSVATGARRYNEQFF.

In its sample, this clone was seen a few times. This chain connects TRBV30 to TRBJ2-6, with D possibly matching TRBD1 (6 bases). The V end lost 0 bases, the J end lost 1 base, and 16 bases lay between the germline ends. The CDR3 covers 18 residues. Germline CDR1 is GTSNPN and CDR2 is SVGIG (reference sequence). The CDR3 nucleotides read TGTGCCTGGAGTGTACTGTGGCAGGGGAGATCTGGGGCCAACGTCCTGACTTTC. This encodes CAWSVLWQGRSGANVLTF.

The chain is built from TRBV7-2 and TRBJ2-2; D is uncertain. Trimming took 4 bases from V and 2 from J, leaving 11 bases between them. Germline loops: CDR1 SGHTA, CDR2 FQGNSA. The CDR3 length is 15 residues. CDR3 nucleotide sequence: TGTGCCAGCAGCTCACCTTGGGGTAACACCGGGGAGCTGTTTTTT. The encoded protein is CASSSPWGNTGELFF. The full variable domain, rest sourced from reference TRBV7-2 and TRBJ2-2, is GAGVSQSPSNKVTEKGKDVELRCDPISGHTALYWYRQSLGQGLEFLIYFQGNSAPDKSGLPSDRFSAERTGGSVSTLTIQRTQQEDSAVYLCASSSPWGNTGELFFGEGSRLTVL.

CDR3 residues: CAWSPRWGATGYTF. The CDR3 DNA is TGTGCCTGGAGTCCAAGATGGGGGGCTACTGGCTACACCTTC. V and J are TRBV30 and TRBJ1-2; TRBD1 might be the D (6 bases). CDR3 size: 14 residues. The germline gives CDR1 GTSNPN, CDR2 SVGIG (reference sequence). Trimming took off 2 bases at V and 7 bases at J, with 17 bases between the two ends.

V gene TRBV7-2 combines with J gene TRBJ2-7; D is perhaps TRBD1 (7 bases). The CDR3 totals 14 residues. Germline CDR1 and CDR2: SGHTA and FQGNSA. Trimming left V 8 bases short and J 3 bases short, with 17 bases between. CDR3 sequence: CASGAGGRNYEQYF. CDR3 bases: TGTGCCAGCGGGGCAGGGGGGCGAAACTACGAGCAGTACTTC.

J is TRBJ2-5 and V is TRBV9; D uncertain. Germline CDR1 and CDR2: SGDLS and YYNGEE. V was trimmed by 7 bases and J by 5 bases, leaving 15 bases between them. The CDR3 length is 13 residues. DNA of the CDR3: TGTGCCAGCGGCGCCCCAAATGGGGAGACCCAGTACTTC. Its protein is CASGAPNGETQYF.

The gene calls are TRBV4-1 and TRBJ2-5, with D perhaps TRBD2 (5 bases). V lost 0 bases to trimming and J lost 5 bases, with 13 bases between them. Germline CDR1 reads MGHRA; CDR2 reads YSYEKL. The CDR3 length is 15 residues. Here the CDR3 reads CASSQDQRGWETQYF. The DNA for the CDR3 is TGCGCCAGCAGCCAAGATCAACGGGGTTGGGAGACCCAGTACTTC.

The gene calls are TRBV19 and TRBJ2-2; a weak D match, TRBD2 (5 bases). Germline assignment: CDR1 LNHDA and CDR2 SQIVND (reference sequence). The V end was cut by 7 bases, the J end by 0 bases, with 12 bases between. The CDR3 runs to 15 residues. CDR3 residues: CASIGGRANTGELFF. The CDR3 DNA reads TGTGCCAGTATTGGCGGGCGGGCGAACACCGGGGAGCTGTTTTTT.

The rearrangement joins TRBV29-1 to TRBJ1-4, with D hard to call. The germline V gene encodes CDR1 SQVTM and CDR2 ANQGSEA. V lost 6 bases and J 5 bases, leaving 13 bases between the germline ends. This CDR3 is built from 13 residues. The CDR3 is CSVARQINEKLFF. Here the CDR3 DNA reads TGCAGCGTGGCTCGGCAGATAAATGAAAAACTGTTTTTT.

This clone has just a few counts. V and J are TRBV29-1 and TRBJ2-7, with 10 bases fitting TRBD2. V trimming: 6 bases; J trimming: 3 bases; junction bases outside the gene matches: 2. Germline V CDR1 and CDR2: SQVTM, ANQGSEA. The CDR3 loop spans 12 amino acids. The CDR3 region is CSVASGGYEQYF. The CDR3 coding sequence is TGCAGCGTGGCTAGCGGGGGCTACGAGCAGTACTTC.

The gene calls are TRBV4-3 and TRBJ2-4, with 7 bases identical to TRBD1. The J segment lost 3 bases and the V segment lost 4 bases, leaving 15 bases of the junction unmatched. The CDR3 is 18 amino acids. Germline V gives CDR1 LGHNA, CDR2 YSLEER. CDR3 residues: CASSREHRGPLGKNIQYF. CDR3 in DNA: TGCGCCAGCAGCCGAGAACACAGGGGCCCCTTAGGCAAAAACATTCAGTACTTC.

V and J are TRBV29-1 and TRBJ2-7, with TRBD1 identical over 9 bases. Germline CDR1 is SQVTM and CDR2 is ANQGSEA. This CDR3 has 12 residues. V trimming: 4 bases; J trimming: 7 bases; junction bases outside the gene matches: 5. DNA of the CDR3: TGCAGCGTTGTACAGGGGGCTAGGGAGCAGTACTTC. This encodes CSVVQGAREQYF.

This clone appeared a few times. The chain employs TRBV6-1 and TRBJ2-1, with 10 nucleotides matching TRBD1. V lost 4 bases and J lost 3; bases outside the gene matches: 9. CDR1 is MNHNS, CDR2 SASEGT, per germline. The CDR3 consists of 17 residues. CDR3 bases: TGTGCCAGCAGTGTAGTCCCCCGGACAGGGGGCTACAATGAGCAGTTCTTC. It codes for CASSVVPRTGGYNEQFF.

This clone was counted a few times. V is TRBV4-3 and J is TRBJ1-1; 7 bases line up with TRBD1. This CDR3 contains 13 residues. The ends lost 4 bases at V and 7 bases at J; junction bases unmatched: 6. Per germline, CDR1 LGHNA and CDR2 YSLEER. Here the CDR3 reads CASSLYGTDEAFF. For the CDR3, the DNA is TGCGCCAGCAGCCTGTACGGGACAGATGAAGCTTTCTTT.

The rearrangement uses TRBV6-5 and TRBJ2-5, with D perhaps being TRBD1 or TRBD2 (6 bases each). The CDR3 covers 14 residues. Germline loops: CDR1 MNHEY, CDR2 SVGAGI. Trimming left V 5 bases short and J 5 bases short, with 15 bases between. The DNA for the CDR3 is TGTGCCAGCAGTACGGGGGCTGTGGTGGAGACCCAGTACTTC. It specifies CASSTGAVVETQYF.

V usage is TRBV11-1 and J usage is TRBJ2-7, with a weak D call TRBD1 (5 bases). The length of the CDR3 is 14 residues. Trimming cost V 5 bases and J 9 bases, with 20 bases left between them. CDR1 and CDR2 (germline): SGHAT, FQDESV (reference sequence). The CDR3 nucleotides read TGTGCCAGCAGCAAAAACAAGGAGTTAAGGGGGCAGTACTTC. This encodes CASSKNKELRGQYF.

The chain recombines TRBV2 with TRBJ1-5; 8 bases map to TRBD1. The CDR3 runs to 16 residues. Trimming cost V 7 bases and J 0 bases; bases outside gene matches: 8. Per germline, CDR1 SNHLY and CDR2 FYNNEI. DNA for the CDR3: TGTGCCAGCACAGGACAGGGCGGGAATAGCAATCAGCCCCAGCATTTT. Its protein is CASTGQGGNSNQPQHF.

V usage is TRBV29-1 and J usage is TRBJ2-5, with D possibly being TRBD2 (5 bases). CDR1 is SQVTM and CDR2 is ANQGSEA in the germline V gene. This CDR3 contains 12 residues. The germline V and J ends were trimmed by 4 bases and 6 bases, with 12 bases remaining between them. The CDR3 DNA reads as TGCAGCGTTGTGGTCTCGGGAAAGACCCAGTACTTC. It is translated as CSVVVSGKTQYF.